These 8 T cell receptor beta chains came from one sample sequenced in a study of shared clonotypes between healthy human individuals. Only in-frame clones appear in the TCRdb table, and some are missing; sequencing was by immunoSEQ multiplex PCR. The sample yields roughly 1.4 million clones, 98% seen once. Specimen: naive CD4+ T cells sorted from blood. Subset: CD45RA+ positively selected. The receptor set was obtained from a man aged 25-45 years in good health.

The gene calls are TRBV5-1 and TRBJ2-3; perhaps TRBD1 as D (7 bases). CDR3 length: 17 amino acids. The ends were cut back, 4 bases at V and 4 bases at J, with 22 bases in the middle. CDR1 and CDR2 from the germline V gene are SGHRS and YFSETQ. This CDR3 is CASSRGTAHRMADTQYF. CDR3 coding DNA: TGCGCCAGCAGCCGCGGGACAGCCCATCGGATGGCAGATACGCAGTATTTT.

This chain connects TRBV5-6 to TRBJ1-5; possibly TRBD1 for D (5 bases). The CDR3 is made up of 15 amino acids. The V end lost 0 bases, the J end lost 3 bases, and 10 bases lay between the germline ends. In germline, CDR1 is SGHDT, CDR2 YYEEEE. The CDR3: CASSLAGLNNQPQHF. Written as DNA, the CDR3 is TGTGCCAGCAGCTTGGCAGGGTTAAACAATCAGCCCCAGCATTTT.

This clone was found once. The rearrangement uses TRBV7-8 and TRBJ2-7, with 7 nucleotides matching TRBD1. The CDR3 spans 14 residues. The germline V gene has CDR1 SGHVS and CDR2 FQNEAQ. V gave up 1 base and J gave up 3 bases; unmatched junction bases: 3. The CDR3 protein is CASSLGDRDYEQYF. The CDR3 nucleotides read TGTGCCAGCAGCTTAGGCGACAGGGACTACGAGCAGTACTTC.

CDR3 DNA: TGTGCCAGTAGCCCAACAGGGGGACGCCCCTACGAGCAGTACTTC. This translates into CASSPTGGRPYEQYF. This chain uses TRBV19 with TRBJ2-7; TRBD1 agrees at 8 bases. The V segment lost 6 bases and the J segment 2 bases; nucleotides outside the gene matches: 9. Per the germline V gene, CDR1 is LNHDA and CDR2 is SQIVND (reference sequence). The CDR3 has 15 residues.

In its sample, this clone was seen once. The rearrangement links TRBV11-2 to TRBJ2-1; D gene unclear. Germline V CDR1 and CDR2: SGHAT, FQNNGV. The CDR3 extends over 15 amino acids. The ends were cut back, 0 bases at V and 6 bases at J, with 12 bases in the middle. The CDR3 is CASSLDPRLPNEQFF. The CDR3 DNA is TGTGCCAGCAGCTTAGATCCTCGGTTACCCAATGAGCAGTTCTTC.

The rearrangement links TRBV28 to TRBJ1-5, with TRBD1 as a possible D gene (6 bases). V lost 2 bases, J lost 2 bases, and 13 bases lay in between. This CDR3 region has 16 residues. The germline V gene encodes CDR1 MDHEN and CDR2 SYDVKM. CDR3 sequence: CASSLETGLGNQPQHF. The CDR3 DNA reads TGTGCCAGCAGTTTAGAAACAGGGTTAGGCAATCAGCCCCAGCATTTT.

The rearrangement uses TRBV15 and TRBJ1-3; TRBD1 aligns across 8 bases. CDR1 is LNHNV and CDR2 is YYDKDF in the germline V gene (reference sequence). The CDR3 is 16 residues long. V gave up 3 bases and J gave up 0 bases; unmatched junction bases: 4. The CDR3 here is CATSRETGGSGNTIYF. As DNA, the CDR3 is TGTGCCACCAGCAGGGAAACAGGGGGCTCTGGAAACACCATATATTTT.

The genes are TRBV7-2 and TRBJ2-6, with D perhaps assigned TRBD1 or TRBD2 (5 bases each). The V gene lost 1 base and the J gene lost 0 bases, with 7 bases spanning the gap. This CDR3 is 16 amino acids long. The germline V gene encodes CDR1 SGHTA and CDR2 FQGNSA. Written as DNA, the CDR3 is TGTGCCAGCAGCTTAGTAGGGACCTCTGGGGCCAACGTCCTGACTTTC. Translated: CASSLVGTSGANVLTF.